The next 14 T cell receptor beta chains were all read from a single sample in a study of CD8 T cells in ankylosing spondylitis. Regarding the study as a whole: Seemingly distinctive of ankylosing spondylitis blood was a TCR beta motif formed by eight highly homologous variants.

TCRdb reanalysed the 5' RACE reads using MiXCR and keeps one entry per CDR3 protein. The sample comprises 650,000 to 800,000 distinct CDR3 sequences, over 15% of which are singletons, and about a fifth rests with the top ten. Which antigens these TCRs recognize remains unknown. Sequencing was carried out using blood, either unsorted or a sorted T cell fraction (not recorded which). All receptors come from a male donor with ankylosing spondylitis.

This sequence joins TRBV3-1 and TRBJ1-1; D gene ambiguous. The V gene's germline CDR1 is LGHDT and CDR2 YNNKEL (reference sequence). This CDR3 is built from 14 residues. V lost 4 bases, J lost 4 bases, and 13 bases lay in between. CDR3 sequence: CASSPLTGRTEAFF. DNA for the CDR3: TGTGCCAGCAGCCCGTTGACGGGCCGCACTGAAGCTTTCTTT.

This chain uses TRBV29-1 with TRBJ2-4; possible D gene TRBD1, 5 bases. CDR1 is SQVTM, CDR2 ANQGSEA, per germline. The CDR3 length is 14 residues. Deletions cut 0 bases from V and 8 bases from J, with 14 bases between. The CDR3 loop is CSVEDRAGRYIQYF. CDR3 nucleotides: TGCAGCGTTGAAGATCGGGCAGGGCGGTACATTCAGTACTTC.

The chain employs TRBV6-2 or TRBV6-3 and TRBJ2-2; D may be TRBD2 (6 bases). This CDR3 comprises 13 residues. Germline CDR1 and CDR2: MNHEY and SVGEGT. Trimming stripped 2 bases from V and 8 bases from J, with 9 bases between. The CDR3 bases are TGTGCCAGCAGTTACCTGGCGGGAGGGGAGCTGTTTTTT. It is translated as CASSYLAGGELFF.

The chain carries TRBV27 and TRBJ2-5, with 12 bases that match TRBD2. There are 15 residues in the CDR3. Germline CDR1 is MNHEY and CDR2 is SMNVEV (reference sequence). The V segment lost 2 bases and the J segment 4 bases; nucleotides outside the gene matches: 2. CDR3 nucleotides: TGTGCCAGCAGTTTACTAGCGGGAGGGCCAGAGACCCAGTACTTC. Protein sequence: CASSLLAGGPETQYF.

This clonotype appeared a few times. This chain joins TRBV20-1 and TRBJ1-1, with a tentative D call TRBD1 (6 bases). Per the germline V gene, CDR1 is DFQATT and CDR2 is SNEGSKA (reference sequence). The CDR3 has 15 amino acids. Trimming removed 1 base from V and 3 bases from J, with 15 bases in between. As DNA, the CDR3 is TGCAGTGCTAGAGGAGAGGGGGGGCTGGACACTGAAGCTTTCTTT. It encodes CSARGEGGLDTEAFF.

This clonotype occurred a few times. V usage is TRBV4-1 and J usage is TRBJ2-3; no firm D call. With 1 base removed from V and 6 bases from J, the gap between germline ends came to 14 bases. Per germline, CDR1 MGHRA and CDR2 YSYEKL. This CDR3 comprises 15 residues. DNA for the CDR3: TGCGCCAGCAGCCAAGTCAAACTGAGGACGGATACGCAGTATTTT. This gives the protein CASSQVKLRTDTQYF.

This clonotype appeared many times. J is TRBJ2-7 and V is TRBV25-1, with D uncertain. CDR3 size: 12 residues. CDR1 MGHDK and CDR2 SYGVNS come from the germline V gene. Trimming shortened V by 4 bases and J by 6 bases, and 10 bases separated the two germline ends. In DNA, the CDR3 is TGTGCCAGCAGTGGACGTATGCTCGAGCAGTACTTC. Encoded protein: CASSGRMLEQYF.

This clonotype was detected many times. The rearrangement links TRBV9 to TRBJ1-2; no firm D call. Trimming cost V 2 bases and J 2 bases, with 7 bases left between them. The CDR3 consists of 13 residues. CDR1 is SGDLS, CDR2 YYNGEE, per germline. The CDR3 region is CASSVAQNYGYTF. DNA for the CDR3: TGTGCCAGCAGCGTGGCGCAAAACTATGGCTACACCTTC.

The chain is built from TRBV7-6 and TRBJ1-2; D is ambiguous. Germline loops: CDR1 SGHVS, CDR2 FNYEAQ. V lost 5 bases and J lost 8, with 21 bases in between. The CDR3 has 15 residues. The CDR3 region is CASSVDATLPGGYTF. The CDR3 coding sequence is TGTGCCAGCAGCGTAGACGCGACCCTCCCGGGAGGCTACACCTTC.

This clonotype was detected only a few times. V and J are TRBV3-1 and TRBJ2-7; D is possibly TRBD1 or TRBD2 (5 bases each). This CDR3 region has 15 residues. The V end was cut by 3 bases, the J end by 3 bases, with 15 bases between. The germline V gene encodes CDR1 LGHDT and CDR2 YNNKEL (reference sequence). CDR3 DNA sequence: TGTGCCAGCAGCCAGAACCCGGGACCCAGCTACGAGCAGTACTTC. The encoded protein is CASSQNPGPSYEQYF.

This clonotype was seen more than once but under ten times. The genes are TRBV12-3 or TRBV12-4 and TRBJ1-2; D gene ambiguous. V was cut by 2 bases and J by 4 bases, with 14 bases left in between. The CDR3 runs 15 residues. CDR3 amino acids: CASSLSYGRSYGYTF. In DNA form, the CDR3 reads TGTGCCAGCAGTTTATCCTACGGACGGAGCTATGGCTACACCTTC.

This clonotype was counted many times. The chain employs TRBV20-1 and TRBJ2-4; 10 nucleotides align to TRBD2. Trimming cost V 5 bases and J 9 bases; bases outside gene matches: 16. The germline V gene has CDR1 DFQATT and CDR2 SNEGSKA (reference sequence). The CDR3 has 16 residues. This chain's CDR3 is CSARPGLAGELAIQYF. CDR3 sequence (DNA): TGCAGTGCTCGACCGGGGCTAGCGGGAGAACTTGCCATTCAGTACTTC.

The table lists this clonotype with a few counts. The chain recombines TRBV12-3 or TRBV12-4 with TRBJ2-5; D tentatively fits TRBD1 or TRBD2 (5 bases each). The CDR3 sequence is 13 residues long. V was pared by 5 bases and J by 4 bases, with 11 bases between. In DNA form, the CDR3 reads TGTGCCAGCAGTGTCGGGACGAGAGAGACCCAGTACTTC. It is translated as CASSVGTRETQYF.

This clonotype was counted only a few times. This sequence joins TRBV4-1 and TRBJ2-1; perhaps D is TRBD1 or TRBD2 (5 bases each). Germline V gene sequence: CDR1 MGHRA, CDR2 YSYEKL. Trimming removed 0 bases at V and 15 bases at J, with 18 bases between. This CDR3 contains 14 residues. Here the CDR3 reads CASSQDRGPARSFF. The CDR3 DNA sequence: TGCGCCAGCAGCCAAGATCGGGGACCGGCGAGATCGTTCTTC.